This T cell receptor beta chain was recorded in a study of cytomegalovirus exposure and HLA in healthy donors. Notes on the study in general: Sequencing had likely introduced a cluster of highly shared sequence variants as an artifact. HLA allele associations emerged for roughly 17,000 TCR beta sequences in a later analysis, at 0.05 false discovery rate. The authors excluded some V segments, including TRBV6-2 and TRBV6-3, as indistinguishable.

It was with 60 Vbeta and 13 Jbeta primers that the PCR ran. In the authors' methods: An analysis performed later counted around 86 million unique TCR beta chains (roughly 9.9 million of them shared). Only in-frame clones appear in the TCRdb table, and some are missing; sequencing was by immunoSEQ multiplex PCR. Clonal size and the V and J genes are those of that table, whereas D and trimming came from the DNA. Of some 180,000 clones listed, around four fifths are singletons. Turning to this clone: Its target is not known.

Trimming removed 0 bases from V and 6 bases from J, with 7 bases in between. The V gene's germline CDR1 is LGHNA and CDR2 YSLEER. The CDR3 covers 13 residues. The sequenced material came from PBMCs. This clonotype originated in a man aged 40-55 years in good health and CMV-seropositive. This chain connects TRBV4-3 to TRBJ2-3; possibly TRBD1 for D (5 bases). The CDR3 DNA reads TGCGCCAGCAGCCAAGATCCAGGGGATACGCAGTATTTT. Its protein product is CASSQDPGDTQYF.